Below, 15 T cell receptor beta chains from the same sample are listed, as sequenced in a study of post-analysis software for immune sequencing data. The antigens these receptors bind are not known. Notes on the study in general: In patients, TRBV5-6, TRBV5-1 and TRBV20-1 belonged to roughly five TRBV segments found more frequently than in controls.

The TCR beta cDNA libraries contained unique molecular identifiers. Via MiXCR, TCRdb re-called the PCR reads, giving one row per CDR3 protein. Among 450,000 or so distinct CDR3 sequences listed, under 55% were seen once. The specimen was blood. The source is a girl aged 5-17 years with multiple sclerosis.

J is TRBJ2-5 and V is TRBV29-1; 10 nucleotides match TRBD2. CDR3 length equals 13 residues. Per the germline V gene, CDR1 is SQVTM and CDR2 is ANQGSEA. V was pared by 5 bases and J by 5 bases, with 5 bases of the junction left unmatched. In DNA, the CDR3 is TGCAGCGTTAATATAGCGGGAGGTGAGACCCAGTACTTC. Encoded protein: CSVNIAGGETQYF.

This clonotype was found a few times. This chain joins TRBV10-2 and TRBJ2-1; D might be TRBD2 (6 bases). Germline V gene lookup returns CDR1 WSHSY and CDR2 SAAADI. The germline V and J ends were trimmed by 3 bases and 3 bases, with 21 bases remaining between them. CDR3 length equals 18 residues. This CDR3 reads CASSDWGSGKGLYNEQFF. The CDR3 nucleotides read TGCGCCAGCAGTGATTGGGGTAGCGGTAAAGGGCTCTACAATGAGCAGTTCTTC.

This clonotype has a handful of counts. V gene TRBV27 combines with J gene TRBJ2-3; 8 nucleotides line up with TRBD1. Trimming removed 7 bases from V and 2 bases from J; junction bases left unmatched: 11. This CDR3 has 16 amino acids. Germline CDR1 MNHEY, CDR2 SMNVEV (reference sequence). CDR3 nucleotides: TGTGCCAGCACCCAAGGGGGGACAGGACACACAGATACGCAGTATTTT. Translation: CASTQGGTGHTDTQYF.

The chain links TRBV29-1 to TRBJ2-3; TRBD2 matches 13 bases. CDR3 length: 16 residues. V shed 4 bases and J 3 bases; nucleotides not matched to a gene: 7. From germline, CDR1 is SQVTM and CDR2 ANQGSEA. This CDR3 reads CSVGTRGLAGTDTQYF. CDR3 nucleotides: TGCAGCGTTGGCACCCGGGGACTAGCGGGAACAGATACGCAGTATTTT.

V is TRBV7-2 and J is TRBJ2-4; D is undetermined. The CDR3 runs 16 residues. In germline, CDR1 is SGHTA, CDR2 FQGNSA. Trimming shortened V by 1 base and J by 1 base, and 11 bases separated the two germline ends. DNA for the CDR3: TGTGCCAGCAGCTTAGATTGGCCCTCCGCCAAAAACATTCAGTACTTC. Amino acids: CASSLDWPSAKNIQYF.

This clonotype appeared a few times. V is TRBV29-1 and J is TRBJ2-3; D may be TRBD1 (5 bases). Germline CDR1 SQVTM, CDR2 ANQGSEA. Trimming shortened V by 7 bases and J by 2 bases, and 13 bases separated the two germline ends. The CDR3 spans 13 residues. The CDR3 DNA follows: TGCAGCGCGGACACTCAAGTCACAGATACGCAGTATTTT. It encodes CSADTQVTDTQYF.

This clonotype was recorded a few times. The chain recombines TRBV9 with TRBJ2-7; TRBD1 agrees at 7 bases. The germline CDR1 and CDR2 sequences are SGDLS and YYNGEE. After removal of 2 bases from V and 5 bases from J, the junction contained 7 bases not matched to a gene. The CDR3 consists of 14 residues. The CDR3 loop reads CASSVGQMLNEQYF. CDR3 bases: TGTGCCAGCAGCGTGGGACAGATGCTCAACGAGCAGTACTTC.

This clonotype was observed a few times. The chain employs TRBV20-1 and TRBJ2-5, with D possibly being TRBD2 (5 bases). Germline lookup yields CDR1 DFQATT and CDR2 SNEGSKA (reference sequence). CDR3 size: 12 residues. Trimming cost V 5 bases and J 5 bases, with 12 bases left between them. The CDR3 DNA reads TGCAGTGCTCCGGACGGCGGGGAGACCCAGTACTTC. This gives the protein CSAPDGGETQYF.

This sequence joins TRBV7-3 and TRBJ2-7; TRBD2 matches at 8 bases. Germline values: CDR1 SGHTA, CDR2 FQGTGA. The CDR3 covers 15 residues. V trimming: 6 bases; J trimming: 0 bases; junction bases outside the gene matches: 7. The DNA for the CDR3 is TGTGCCAGCAGGGCCGGGCTAGCGGGCTCCTACGAGCAGTACTTC. Its protein is CASRAGLAGSYEQYF.

J is TRBJ2-3 and V is TRBV20-1; TRBD2 matches at 7 bases. The junction had 4 bases not matched to a gene; V was cut back by 5 bases and J by 2 bases. The length of the CDR3 is 13 residues. Germline CDR1 and CDR2: DFQATT and SNEGSKA (reference sequence). The CDR3 nucleotides read TGCAGTGCTGATAGCGGGTTCACAGATACGCAGTATTTT. Translating gives CSADSGFTDTQYF.

The chain is built from TRBV20-1 and TRBJ2-7; D may match TRBD1 or TRBD2 (5 bases each). CDR3 length: 11 amino acids. CDR1 DFQATT and CDR2 SNEGSKA come from the germline V gene (reference sequence). V was shortened by 5 bases and J by 11 bases, with 16 bases between the two germline ends. The DNA for the CDR3 is TGCAGTGCTTACTCCCGGGGCCAAAAGTACTTC. Translating it yields CSAYSRGQKYF.

The chain is built from TRBV6-5 and TRBJ2-1; 7 bases match TRBD2. V was clipped by 1 base and J by 11 bases; unmatched bases: 8. The germline V gene encodes CDR1 MNHEY and CDR2 SVGAGI. CDR3 size: 14 residues. CDR3 protein: CASSYLRERNKQFF. The CDR3, as DNA: TGTGCCAGCAGTTACTTGCGGGAGAGGAATAAGCAGTTCTTC.

The rearrangement uses TRBV19 and TRBJ2-1; possible D gene TRBD2, 6 bases. V lost 6 bases and J lost 1, with 13 bases in between. The CDR3 extends over 15 amino acids. Per the germline V gene, CDR1 is LNHDA and CDR2 is SQIVND (reference sequence). The CDR3 region is CASSPRGLSYNEQFF. For the CDR3, the DNA is TGTGCCAGTAGCCCCCGGGGGTTATCCTACAATGAGCAGTTCTTC. The full variable domain, with the rest looked up from reference TRBV19 and TRBJ2-1, is DGGITQSPKYLFRKEGQNVTLSCEQNLNHDAMYWYRQDPGQGLRLIYYSQIVNDFQKGDIAEGYSVSREKKESFPLTVTSAQKNPTAFYLCASSPRGLSYNEQFFGPGTRLTVL.

The rearrangement uses TRBV7-2 and TRBJ2-7; 10 bases fit TRBD2. Germline V gene sequence: CDR1 SGHTA, CDR2 FQGNSA. The ends lost 0 bases at V and 7 bases at J; junction bases unmatched: 6. The CDR3 consists of 15 residues. The CDR3 nucleotides are TGTGCCAGCAGCTTAGCGCAGGGTAGCGGGAGGGAGCAGTACTTC. Residues: CASSLAQGSGREQYF. Complete variable domain (other parts from reference TRBV7-2 and TRBJ2-7): GAGVSQSPSNKVTEKGKDVELRCDPISGHTALYWYRQSLGQGLEFLIYFQGNSAPDKSGLPSDRFSAERTGGSVSTLTIQRTQQEDSAVYLCASSLAQGSGREQYFGPGTRLTVT.

V usage is TRBV28 and J usage is TRBJ2-1; D not certain. The CDR3 runs to 13 residues. V was cut by 6 bases and J by 7 bases, with 13 bases left in between. CDR1 MDHEN and CDR2 SYDVKM come from the germline V gene. In DNA form, the CDR3 reads TGTGCCAGCAGCCCCAGACCGGGTAATGAGCAGTTCTTC. This gives the protein CASSPRPGNEQFF.